This T cell receptor (beta chain) was identified during a study of blood T cells in healthy people across ages. This clonotype was seen only once. Together with a sample-barcoded 5' primer, a J-beta primer mix was included in a second PCR lasting roughly 6 to 12 cycles. In TCRdb, the 5' RACE reads were re-called with MiXCR into one record per CDR3 protein. The table lists some 1,500,000 distinct CDR3 sequences, approximately 43% of them singletons, with more than 4% in the top ten. The sequencing input was blood. The source of this sequence is a woman younger than 35 in good health.

The chain's CDR3 is CATSDIAGSRYNEQFF. CDR3 DNA sequence: TGTGCCACCAGTGACATAGCGGGAAGTCGCTACAATGAGCAGTTCTTC. The V gene is TRBV24-1, the J gene TRBJ2-1, with TRBD2 matching over 8 bases. Germline CDR1 is KGHDR and CDR2 is SFDVKD. This CDR3 is built from 16 residues. Trimming took 4 bases from V and 3 from J; bases not matched to a gene: 7.